This T cell receptor beta chain was documented in a study of T-cell reconstitution after alpha-beta-depleted transplantation in children. Library preparation (for TCRbeta) was performed with unique molecular identifiers. TCRdb called the PCR reads again in MiXCR, with one record for every CDR3 protein. The sample consists of a few hundred thousand distinct CDR3 sequences, about 9.5% of them appearing once. The study, taken as a whole, reports: Several hundred expanded graft clones reportedly gave rise to the alpha-beta T cells present about two months after transplant. At day 60, the high TCRbeta diversity found in some patients originated from recipient T cells and thymic progenitors that had survived. Most T-cell counts and diversity one year after the transplant came from T cells that were newly produced.

Germline CDR1 LGHNA, CDR2 YNFKEQ. This CDR3 has 19 residues. Trimming cost V 2 bases and J 0 bases; bases outside gene matches: 7. This clonotype was seen repeatedly, ten times or more. Antigen specificity is unknown. The chain has TRBV4-2 and TRBJ2-5; 15 nucleotides align to TRBD2. The source material was PBMCs, sampled before TCRalphabeta/CD19-depleted stem cell transplant. The receptor was derived from a boy younger than two with acute myeloid leukemia, due to receive a stem cell transplant. The chain's CDR3 is CASSQTGLAGGSYQETQYF. The CDR3 DNA is TGTGCCAGCAGCCAAACGGGACTAGCGGGGGGATCGTACCAAGAGACCCAGTACTTC.